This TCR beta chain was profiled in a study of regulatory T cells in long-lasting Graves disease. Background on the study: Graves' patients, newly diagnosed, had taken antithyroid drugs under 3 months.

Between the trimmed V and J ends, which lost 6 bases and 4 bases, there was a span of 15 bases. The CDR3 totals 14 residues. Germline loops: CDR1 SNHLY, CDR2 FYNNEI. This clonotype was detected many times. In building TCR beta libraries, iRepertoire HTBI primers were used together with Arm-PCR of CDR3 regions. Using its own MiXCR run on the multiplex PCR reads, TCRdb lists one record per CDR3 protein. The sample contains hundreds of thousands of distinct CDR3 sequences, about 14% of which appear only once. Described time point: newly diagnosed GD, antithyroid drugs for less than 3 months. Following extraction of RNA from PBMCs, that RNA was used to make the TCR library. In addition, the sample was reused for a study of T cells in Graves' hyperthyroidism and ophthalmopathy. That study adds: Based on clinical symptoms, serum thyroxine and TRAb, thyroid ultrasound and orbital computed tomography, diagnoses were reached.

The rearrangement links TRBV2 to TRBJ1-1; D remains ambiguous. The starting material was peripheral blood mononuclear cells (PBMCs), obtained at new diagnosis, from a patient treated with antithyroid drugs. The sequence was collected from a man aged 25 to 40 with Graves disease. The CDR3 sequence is CASRFGTSPTEAFF. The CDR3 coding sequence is TGTGCCAGCAGGTTTGGTACCTCGCCCACTGAAGCTTTCTTT.